A selection of T cell receptor beta chains follows, all from one sample in a study of T cells in Graves' hyperthyroidism and ophthalmopathy. TCRdb itself ran the multiplex PCR reads through MiXCR, one entry per CDR3 protein. The repertoire holds 350,000 to 400,000 distinct CDR3 sequences, approximately 17% seen once, with 35% to 50% in the top ten. The source material was blood. These receptors all come from a man aged 18 to 30 with Graves' ophthalmopathy. Each CDR3 is given with its conserved first and last residue. D genes are given only for firm matches. For some rows the clone size is stated as once, few or many, or as a class when expanded; others skip it.

>TRBJ2-1|TRBV6-2/TRBV6-3|few|NA
TGTGCCAGCAGTTACTCTCTGTCATACAATGAGCAGTTCTTC
CASSYSLSYNEQFF
>TRBJ1-4|TRBV12-3/TRBV12-4|few|TRBD1
TGTGCCAGCAGCTCGAGGACAGGGTCGAATGAAAAACTGTTTTTT
CASSSRTGSNEKLFF
>TRBJ2-1|TRBV2|few|TRBD2
TGTGCCAGCACTACCCTGTTATCCCGAAGAACTAGCGGGGGGGCTTACCATGAGCAGTTCTTC
CASTTLLSRRTSGGAYHEQFF
>TRBJ2-2|TRBV10-2|few|NA
TGCGCCACCCTAAGCACAGACTACACCGGGGAGCTGTTTTTT
CATLSTDYTGELFF
>TRBJ2-3|TRBV5-1|many|TRBD2
TGCGCCAGCAGCTTGGCCCCGGGGGGGGTAGATACGCAGTATTTT
CASSLAPGGVDTQYF
>TRBJ2-2|TRBV11-3|NA|TRBD1
TGTGCCAGCAGCTTTTCACCCCCCCGAGGGGGCAACACCGGGGAGCTGTTTTTT
CASSFSPPRGGNTGELFF
>TRBJ2-7|TRBV4-1|few|NA
TGCGCCAGCAGCCAAGGAGAGGACCAGTCCTACGAGCAGTACTTC
CASSQGEDQSYEQYF
>TRBJ1-1|TRBV14|NA|NA
TGTGCCAGCAGCCGGGACGTTATTGAAGCTTTCTTT
CASSRDVIEAFF
>TRBJ2-7|TRBV12-3/TRBV12-4|many|TRBD2
TGTGCCAGCAGTTTCGGACTAGCGGGGGGCGGCGAGCAGTACTTC
CASSFGLAGGGEQYF
>TRBJ2-5|TRBV27|many|NA
TGTGCCAGCAGACAGGGTCTAGAGACCCAGTACTTC
CASRQGLETQYF
>TRBJ2-3|TRBV28|many|NA
TGTGCCAGCAGCCCAATCCCCCCCCTCGGACTTCCTAACCCCACAGATACGCAGTATTTT
CASSPIPPLGLPNPTDTQYF
>TRBJ2-7|TRBV5-1|few|TRBD2
TGCGCCAGCAGCTACCTAGCGGGGGGAGACGAGCAGTACTTC
CASSYLAGGDEQYF
>TRBJ2-3|TRBV24-1|many|NA
TGTGCCACCAGTGATGCGGCTCGGCCCACAGATACGCAGTATTTT
CATSDAARPTDTQYF
>TRBJ2-1|TRBV9|few|TRBD2
TGTGCCAGCTGCAAGGAAGCGGGGGTGAACAATGAGCAGTTCTTC
CASCKEAGVNNEQFF
>TRBJ2-2|TRBV29-1|many|TRBD1
TGCAGCGTAGGGACAGGGGGCAAGAGGGAGCTGTTTTTT
CSVGTGGKRELFF
>TRBJ2-7|TRBV5-1|many|TRBD2
TGCGCCAGCAGCCTGACCCGGGGGGGAGACGAGCAGTACTTC
CASSLTRGGDEQYF
>TRBJ1-4|TRBV4-1|NA|TRBD1
TGCGCCAGCAGCCAAGTAACCGTTACGGGGGGACAGGGGCAAAAACTGTTTTTT
CASSQVTVTGGQGQKLFF
>TRBJ1-1|TRBV6-1|few|NA
TGTGCCAGCAGATATGACCCGAACACTGAAGCTTTCTTT
CASRYDPNTEAFF
>TRBJ1-1|TRBV27|many|NA
TGTGCCAGCAGTTTTTCTGGGGCTAACACTGAAGCTTTCTTT
CASSFSGANTEAFF
>TRBJ2-7|TRBV5-5|few|NA
TGTGCCAGCAGCTCGACTAGCAGGGGGGCCGGCGAGCAGTACTTC
CASSSTSRGAGEQYF
>TRBJ2-3|TRBV13|many|TRBD1
TGTGCCAGCAGCCCCCGACAGGGTAACACGCAGTATTTT
CASSPRQGNTQYF
>TRBJ2-7|TRBV2|many|NA
TGTGCCAGCAGTGAATTAGGACAGCGCACCTACGAGCAGTACTTC
CASSELGQRTYEQYF
>TRBJ2-1|TRBV27|many|NA
TGTGCCAGCAGTTTATCGGGAGCCTCGTCCCTTTACAATGAGCAGTTCTTC
CASSLSGASSLYNEQFF
>TRBJ1-1|TRBV11-2|many|NA
TGTGCCAGCAGCTTAGATCGGATAACTGAAGCTTTCTTT
CASSLDRITEAFF
>TRBJ2-2|TRBV18|NA|TRBD1
TGTGCCAGCTCACCCCGTGGGACAGCGAACACCAGGGAGCTGTTTTTT
CASSPRGTANTRELFF
>TRBJ2-7|TRBV3-1|once|NA
TGTGCCAGCAGCCAAGAAGCCAGGGCCCTGAAATACGAGCAGTACTTC
CASSQEARALKYEQYF
>TRBJ2-5|TRBV5-1|NA|NA
TGCGCCAGCAGCTCGGACAGCGGCCAAGAGACCCAGTACTTC
CASSSDSGQETQYF
>TRBJ2-1|TRBV20-1|NA|TRBD2
TGCAGTGCCCTGTCCGGGACTAGCGTAAAGAATGAGCAGTTCTTC
CSALSGTSVKNEQFF
>TRBJ2-7|TRBV20-1|NA|TRBD1
TGCAGTGCTAGGGGTGACAGGGGATACGAGCAGTACTTC
CSARGDRGYEQYF
>TRBJ2-4|TRBV7-9|NA|TRBD1
TGTGCCAGCAGCTACCCCCCGGGACAGGGGAAAGAAACCAAAAACATTCAGTACTTC
CASSYPPGQGKETKNIQYF
>TRBJ2-4|TRBV6-1|few|TRBD1
TGTGCCAGCCGGACAGGGGGCAGTGACATTCAGTACTTC
CASRTGGSDIQYF
>TRBJ1-4|TRBV4-1|NA|NA
TGCGCCAGCAGCCAAGTTATGGCCCCTAGGGAAAAACTGTTTTTT
CASSQVMAPREKLFF
>TRBJ2-5|TRBV29-1|many|TRBD2
TGCAGCGGTCATCCCGGGACTATCGGGGAGACCCAGTACTTC
CSGHPGTIGETQYF
>TRBJ1-1|TRBV6-2/TRBV6-3|NA|NA
TGTGCCAGCAGAACCTCCCCAGGAGCCACTGAAGCTTTCTTT
CASRTSPGATEAFF
>TRBJ2-5|TRBV10-3|few|TRBD1
TGTGCCATCAGACCCGGGACAGGAGAAGAGACCCAGTACTTC
CAIRPGTGEETQYF
>TRBJ1-1|TRBV11-2|many|NA
TGTGCCAGCAGCCGTCAACAAACGAACACTGAAGCTTTCTTT
CASSRQQTNTEAFF
>TRBJ1-1|TRBV3-1|many|NA
TGTGCCAGCAGCCAAGGGACCTCGAACACTGAAGCTTTCTTT
CASSQGTSNTEAFF
>TRBJ2-1|TRBV24-1|once|NA
TGTGCCACCAGCCTCCGTTCGAGCTGGGACGGGCACAATGGGCAGTTCTTC
CATSLRSSWDGHNGQFF
>TRBJ1-5|TRBV28|many|NA
TGTGCCAGCAGTACTCAACAGGGAAACAATCAGCCCCAGCATTTT
CASSTQQGNNQPQHF
>TRBJ1-2|TRBV18|few|NA
TGTGCCAGCTCACAAAACGACAGAAACTATGGCTACACCTTC
CASSQNDRNYGYTF
>TRBJ2-3|TRBV6-5|NA|NA
TGTGCCAGCAGTTATTTTACTAGCACAGATACGCAGTATTTT
CASSYFTSTDTQYF
>TRBJ2-7|TRBV2|many|NA
TGTGCCAGCAGTGTCCCAGGGAACGCCTACGAGCAGTACTTC
CASSVPGNAYEQYF
>TRBJ2-1|TRBV28|many|NA
TGTGCCAGCATTAGTCAAGGGGGCAATGAGCAGTTCTTC
CASISQGGNEQFF
>TRBJ2-5|TRBV6-1|few|TRBD2
TGTGCCAGCAGTCACCTCTTAGCGGGGGGGCCAGAGACCCAGTACTTC
CASSHLLAGGPETQYF
>TRBJ1-6|TRBV28|NA|TRBD1
TGTGCCAGCAGCTGGGACAGCTCCTATAATTCACCCCTCCACTTT
CASSWDSSYNSPLHF
>TRBJ2-3|TRBV7-6|NA|TRBD2
TGTGCCAGCAGCTCCTGGGCGGGGCGGGGGGGGGCAGATACGCAGTATTTT
CASSSWAGRGGADTQYF
>TRBJ1-5|TRBV20-1|many|TRBD1
TGCAGTGCTAGCCGGGACAGGTATAGCAATCAGCCCCAGCATTTT
CSASRDRYSNQPQHF
>TRBJ2-1|TRBV7-3|NA|TRBD1
TGTGCCAGCAGCTCCCAAGGGACAGGGAATATATACAATGAGCAGTTCTTC
CASSSQGTGNIYNEQFF
>TRBJ1-6|TRBV12-3/TRBV12-4|few|TRBD1
TGTGCCAGCAGACCGGGACAGCTGAATCCCCCCGGTCCCCTCCACTTT
CASRPGQLNPPGPLHF
>TRBJ1-2|TRBV5-1|NA|NA
TGCGCCAGCAGCCTGGGGGCTGCCTCAGGATATGGCTACACCTTC
CASSLGAASGYGYTF